This T cell receptor beta chain was identified during a study of regulatory T cells in long-lasting Graves disease. Study-wide context: Graves' cases, newly diagnosed, had used antithyroid drugs under 3 months.

This clonotype was counted many times. The CDR3 runs to 12 residues. Germline lookup yields CDR1 SQVTM and CDR2 ANQGSEA. V was shortened by 4 bases and J by 2 bases, with 8 bases between the two germline ends. Specified time point: newly diagnosed GD, antithyroid drugs for less than 3 months. From RNA extracted from PBMCs, the TCR library was made. The patient group derived from an endocrinology department in Xi'an, China. Arm-PCR of CDR3 regions and iRepertoire HTBI primers were used to build TCR beta libraries. TCRdb ran MiXCR on the multiplex PCR reads and lists one entry per CDR3 protein. The sample has 420,000 or so distinct CDR3 sequences, roughly 17% seen once. These records were also assigned to another study, of T cells in Graves' hyperthyroidism and ophthalmopathy.

The TCR comes from a woman between 18 and 29 years old with Graves disease. The chain has TRBV29-1 and TRBJ1-2; possibly TRBD1 for D (6 bases). The starting material was peripheral blood mononuclear cells (PBMCs), obtained at new diagnosis, from a patient treated with antithyroid drugs. The CDR3 here is CSVGTVNYGYTF. DNA of the CDR3: TGCAGCGTTGGGACAGTAAACTATGGCTACACCTTC.